The 30 T cell receptor beta chains below all came from one sample that was sequenced in a study of T-cell reconstitution after alpha-beta-depleted transplantation in children. Unique molecular identifiers tagged the TCRbeta library. TCRdb ran MiXCR on the PCR reads and lists one entry per CDR3 protein. The sample has 450,000 to 600,000 distinct CDR3 sequences; 13% are singletons. The input for sequencing was PBMCs, mostly from graft donor cells, taken 360 days after TCRalphabeta/CD19-depleted stem cell transplant. The source of these receptors is a male patient between 5 and 17 years old who had a stem cell transplant for acute myeloid leukemia, so the T cells may come from the graft donor.

This chain joins TRBV29-1 and TRBJ2-5; 12 bases are shared with TRBD2. The CDR3 loop spans 14 amino acids. Losses at the gene ends were 4 bases for V and 4 bases for J; bases not matched to a gene: 4. The germline V gene encodes CDR1 SQVTM and CDR2 ANQGSEA. CDR3: CSVVTSGRLETQYF. Here the CDR3 DNA reads TGCAGCGTTGTTACTAGCGGGAGGTTAGAGACCCAGTACTTC.

In its sample, this clonotype was seen a few times. The V call is TRBV2, the J call TRBJ2-1; no clear D. The CDR3 has 13 amino acids. Trimming took 6 bases from V and 4 from J, leaving 10 bases between them. Germline loops: CDR1 SNHLY, CDR2 FYNNEI. As DNA, the CDR3 is TGTGCCAGCAGCAACGGACGGTACAATGAGCAGTTCTTC. It translates to CASSNGRYNEQFF.

This clonotype was seen ten or more times. CDR3 loop: CASSLTSGRSDTQYF. CDR3 coding DNA: TGCGCCAGCAGCTTGACTAGCGGGAGATCCGATACGCAGTATTTT. The genes are TRBV5-1 and TRBJ2-3, with 11 bases identical to TRBD2. Germline V CDR1 and CDR2: SGHRS, YFSETQ. Unmatched junction bases numbered 4, after V lost 1 base and J lost 6 bases. The CDR3 runs 15 residues. The full variable domain, in which reference TRBV5-1 and TRBJ2-3 provide the parts outside the CDR3, is KAGVTQTPRYLIKTRGQQVTLSCSPISGHRSVSWYQQTPGQGLQFLFEYFSETQRNKGNFPGRFSGRQFSNSRSEMNVSTLELGDSALYLCASSLTSGRSDTQYFGPGTRLTVL.

This clonotype has only a few counts. The rearrangement joins TRBV5-1 to TRBJ2-5; 13 bases line up with TRBD2. With V trimmed by 4 bases and J by 3 bases, 9 bases remained unmatched. Germline CDR1 is SGHRS and CDR2 is YFSETQ. The CDR3 is made up of 17 amino acids. The CDR3, as DNA: TGCGCCAGCAGCATACCATCGGGACTAGCGGGAAAAGAGACCCAGTACTTC. Protein sequence: CASSIPSGLAGKETQYF.

This clonotype came up many times. The rearrangement links TRBV29-1 to TRBJ2-5, with D unclear. V shed 4 bases and J shed 4 bases, with 13 bases lying between them. Germline-derived CDR1 and CDR2 are SQVTM and ANQGSEA. The CDR3 runs 13 residues. Here the CDR3 reads CSVGLLMVETQYF. The CDR3 DNA reads TGCAGCGTTGGCCTACTCATGGTAGAGACCCAGTACTTC.

This chain connects TRBV28 to TRBJ2-7; TRBD2 aligns across 8 bases. This CDR3 contains 16 residues. Germline trimming cut 7 bases from V and 4 bases from J; bases unmatched to any gene: 15. Germline CDR1 reads MDHEN; CDR2 reads SYDVKM. CDR3 sequence: CASTPSDYGRGYEQYF. The CDR3, as DNA: TGTGCCAGCACCCCGTCCGACTACGGGAGGGGATACGAGCAGTACTTC.

This clonotype was detected only a few times. The V gene is TRBV6-1, the J gene TRBJ2-2; TRBD2 matches 11 bases. CDR3 size: 17 residues. Unmatched junction bases numbered 9, after V lost 5 bases and J lost 4 bases. Germline CDR1 MNHNS, CDR2 SASEGT. The CDR3 protein is CASSHHLAGGTTGELFF. The CDR3 nucleotides are TGTGCCAGCAGTCATCACTTAGCGGGAGGGACCACCGGGGAGCTGTTTTTT.

The V and J genes are TRBV30 and TRBJ1-2, with D uncertain. The CDR3 loop spans 17 amino acids. The ends were cut back, 1 base at V and 4 bases at J, with 22 bases in the middle. CDR1 GTSNPN and CDR2 SVGIG come from the germline V gene (reference sequence). The CDR3: CAWSGGLYPYEGYGYTF. As DNA, the CDR3 is TGTGCCTGGAGTGGGGGTCTCTACCCTTACGAGGGCTATGGCTACACCTTC.

This clonotype was recorded at least ten times. The rearrangement uses TRBV28 and TRBJ2-7, with TRBD2 matching 7 bases. The CDR3 covers 15 residues. The germline gives CDR1 MDHEN, CDR2 SYDVKM. Trimming cost V 2 bases and J 2 bases; bases outside gene matches: 6. Here the CDR3 reads CASSLTGGGAYEQYF. The CDR3 nucleotides are TGTGCCAGCAGTTTAACTGGCGGGGGAGCCTACGAGCAGTACTTC.

This clonotype was observed a handful of times. The chain combines TRBV30 with TRBJ2-2, with D hard to call. Germline V gene data show CDR1 as GTSNPN and CDR2 as SVGIG (reference sequence). The CDR3 covers 11 residues. V lost 4 bases and J lost 6, with 6 bases in between. The CDR3 protein is CAWMVAGELFF. In nucleotides, the CDR3 is TGTGCCTGGATGGTGGCCGGGGAGCTGTTTTTT.

The chain has TRBV7-2 and TRBJ2-4; D possibly corresponds to TRBD1 (5 bases). Germline CDR1 reads SGHTA; CDR2 reads FQGNSA. Deletions cut 6 bases from V and 4 bases from J, with 16 bases between. This CDR3 has 15 residues. In DNA form, the CDR3 reads TGTGCCAGCAGGGCCGCACAGGAGAATAAAAACATTCAGTACTTC. Its protein is CASRAAQENKNIQYF.

The genes are TRBV7-9 and TRBJ1-1; D is ambiguous. Germline values: CDR1 SEHNR, CDR2 FQNEAQ (reference sequence). The CDR3 runs to 16 residues. V was shortened by 5 bases and J by 0 bases, with 16 bases between the two germline ends. For the CDR3, the DNA is TGTGCCAGCAGCCCCCGACCGCTACCCTTGAACACTGAAGCTTTCTTT. Translation: CASSPRPLPLNTEAFF. The whole variable domain, remainder taken from reference TRBV7-9 and TRBJ1-1, is DTGVSQNPRHKITKRGQNVTFRCDPISEHNRLYWYRQTLGQGPEFLTYFQNEAQLEKSRLLSDRFSAERPKGSFSTLEIQRTEQGDSAMYLCASSPRPLPLNTEAFFGQGTRLTVV.

The gene calls are TRBV18 and TRBJ1-1, with 11 bases identical to TRBD1. Germline trimming cut 3 bases from V and 5 bases from J; bases unmatched to any gene: 8. The CDR3 is made up of 16 amino acids. CDR1 and CDR2 from the germline V gene are KGHSH and LQKENI. This CDR3 reads CASSPFPGQGETEAFF. The CDR3 DNA is TGTGCCAGCTCACCCTTTCCGGGACAGGGGGAGACTGAAGCTTTCTTT.

This clonotype occurred a few times. The rearrangement links TRBV12-3 or TRBV12-4 to TRBJ1-1; D gene uncertain. V lost 2 bases and J lost 1, with 11 bases in between. CDR3 size: 15 residues. The CDR3 DNA reads TGTGCCAGCAGTTTATGGGCAGGTCGGAACACTGAAGCTTTCTTT. Its protein is CASSLWAGRNTEAFF.

V is TRBV20-1 and J is TRBJ2-4, with D possibly TRBD2 on 6 matching bases. CDR1 DFQATT and CDR2 SNEGSKA come from the germline V gene (reference sequence). The CDR3 has 13 amino acids. The V end was cut by 8 bases, the J end by 9 bases, with 20 bases between. CDR3 DNA: TGCAGTCAGGACTATGGCCTTTCAGGCATTCAGTACTTC. This translates into CSQDYGLSGIQYF.

A few counts support this clonotype. The chain couples TRBV7-2 to TRBJ1-5; D gene uncertain. V lost 5 bases and J 11 bases, leaving 13 bases between the germline ends. In germline, CDR1 is SGHTA, CDR2 FQGNSA. The CDR3 has 12 residues. The chain's CDR3 is CASSPDSGAQHF. CDR3 DNA sequence: TGTGCCAGCAGCCCCGATTCTGGGGCCCAGCATTTT.

This clonotype was recorded a few times. This chain joins TRBV28 and TRBJ1-1, with a weak D call TRBD1 (6 bases). Germline lookup yields CDR1 MDHEN and CDR2 SYDVKM. The CDR3 is 13 residues long. V shed 6 bases and J shed 1 base, with 9 bases lying between them. The CDR3 DNA follows: TGTGCCAGCAGAGGGGGGAAGAACACTGAAGCTTTCTTT. It specifies CASRGGKNTEAFF.

This clonotype was observed at least ten times. DNA of the CDR3: TGTGCCACCAGACTACAGAACACCGGGGAGCTGTTTTTT. It specifies CATRLQNTGELFF. This chain joins TRBV15 and TRBJ2-2, with no clear D. The CDR3 runs 13 residues. V was clipped by 6 bases and J by 1 base, with 6 bases between them. CDR1 and CDR2 from the germline V gene are LNHNV and YYDKDF (reference sequence). The whole variable domain, remainder taken from reference TRBV15 and TRBJ2-2, is DAMVIQNPRYQVTQFGKPVTLSCSQTLNHNVMYWYQQKSSQAPKLLFHYYDKDFNNEADTPDNFQSRRPNTSFCFLDIRSPGLGDTAMYLCATRLQNTGELFFGEGSRLTVL.

The chain is built from TRBV27 and TRBJ2-3, with unresolved D. The V end lost 3 bases, the J end lost 8 bases, and 6 bases lay between the germline ends. The CDR3 covers 11 residues. Germline assignment: CDR1 MNHEY and CDR2 SMNVEV (reference sequence). The CDR3 sequence: CASSFPPTQYF. CDR3 in DNA: TGTGCCAGCAGTTTCCCCCCTACGCAGTATTTT.

This clonotype was picked up many times. Relative to the germline gene, one junction end is altered; a read error may explain this. The V and J genes are TRBV3-1 and TRBJ1-5; D unresolved. Per germline, CDR1 LGHDT and CDR2 YNNKEL (reference sequence). CDR3 length: 15 amino acids. The CDR3 sequence is CASIQFQELNQPQHF. The CDR3 coding sequence is TGTGCCAGCATCCAATTTCAAGAGTTGAATCAGCCCCAGCATTTT. The entire variable domain, with the rest obtained from reference TRBV3-1 and TRBJ1-5, is as follows: DTAVSQTPKYLVTQMGNDKSIKCEQNLGHDTMYWYKQDSKKFLKIMFSYNNKELIINETVPNRFSPKSPDKAHLNLHINSLELGDSAVYFCASIQFQELNQPQHFGDGTRLSIL.

This clonotype has more than one count but fewer than ten. The chain links TRBV3-1 to TRBJ2-1, with 8 positions matching TRBD2. The CDR3 runs to 18 residues. Germline assignment: CDR1 LGHDT and CDR2 YNNKEL (reference sequence). The ends lost 2 bases at V and 0 bases at J; junction bases unmatched: 9. As DNA, the CDR3 is TGTGCCAGCAGCCAACCAGCGGGAGTCGAAAGCTCCTACAATGAGCAGTTCTTC. It yields the protein CASSQPAGVESSYNEQFF.

This clonotype was seen a handful of times. J is TRBJ2-5 and V is TRBV15, with 10 bases aligning to TRBD2. This CDR3 spans 15 amino acids. Germline assignment: CDR1 LNHNV and CDR2 YYDKDF (reference sequence). V was clipped by 3 bases and J by 11 bases; unmatched bases: 12. This chain's CDR3 is CATSSRTSGAIGQYF. DNA of the CDR3: TGTGCCACCAGCAGCAGGACTAGCGGAGCTATTGGGCAGTACTTC. Full variable domain (rest looked up from reference TRBV15 and TRBJ2-5): DAMVIQNPRYQVTQFGKPVTLSCSQTLNHNVMYWYQQKSSQAPKLLFHYYDKDFNNEADTPDNFQSRRPNTSFCFLDIRSPGLGDTAMYLCATSSRTSGAIGQYFGPGTRLLVL.

Notes on this clonotype: At one end, the junction sequence differs from germline, possibly due to a read error. The J gene is TRBJ2-1, the V gene TRBV28; D is unclear. Looked up from germline, CDR1 is MDHEN and CDR2 is SYDVKM. The CDR3 loop spans 15 amino acids. The CDR3 region has the DNA TGTGCCACCAGTGTACGGTTCAGCTCCTACAATGAGCAGTTCTTC. It translates to CATSVRFSSYNEQFF.

The CDR3 region has the DNA TGTGCCAGCAGCGGAGACAACCCCTTAACCGGGGAGCTGTTTTTT. This encodes CASSGDNPLTGELFF. The chain recombines TRBV11-3 with TRBJ2-2; D ambiguous. Deletions cut 5 bases from V and 5 bases from J, with 15 bases between. This CDR3 is built from 15 residues. Per germline, CDR1 SGHNT and CDR2 YENEEA.

The sample holds many counts of this clonotype. The rearrangement uses TRBV20-1 and TRBJ2-7, with TRBD2 matching over 7 bases. The CDR3 has 14 residues. In germline, CDR1 is DFQATT, CDR2 SNEGSKA (reference sequence). V trimming: 4 bases; J trimming: 5 bases; junction bases outside the gene matches: 11. The CDR3 DNA reads TGCAGTGCTACTAATGCGGGAGTAACAGACGAGCAGTACTTC. Translated, it gives CSATNAGVTDEQYF.

With regard to this clonotype: A much larger clone differs from this one at a single base, so this may be a read error. The CDR3 is CAIKFLGGGEQYF. In DNA, the CDR3 is TGTGCCATCAAATTTCTTGGGGGCGGCGAGCAGTACTTC. This rearrangement joins TRBV14 to TRBJ2-7; TRBD1 might be the D (6 bases). Germline loops: CDR1 SGHDN, CDR2 FVKESK. The CDR3 contains 13 residues. V lost 10 bases and J 6 bases, leaving 19 bases between the germline ends.

This clonotype was found many times. The rearrangement links TRBV7-9 to TRBJ2-7, with D perhaps matching TRBD2 (6 bases). V dropped 7 bases and J dropped 0 bases, with 16 bases sitting between them. Looked up from germline, CDR1 is SEHNR and CDR2 is FQNEAQ (reference sequence). The CDR3 runs to 15 residues. Here the CDR3 DNA reads TGTGCCAGCACACGCCGGGAGTTAGGCTCCTACGAGCAGTACTTC. Translated: CASTRRELGSYEQYF.

The V and J genes are TRBV20-1 and TRBJ2-7; 7 positions agree with TRBD2. The CDR3 length is 14 residues. Losses at the gene ends were 7 bases for V and 2 bases for J; bases not matched to a gene: 11. Germline CDR1 is DFQATT and CDR2 is SNEGSKA (reference sequence). CDR3 DNA sequence: TGCAGTGTGCCCCGGGGGGAGGTCACCTACGAGCAGTACTTC. It specifies CSVPRGEVTYEQYF.

The rearrangement uses TRBV6-2 or TRBV6-3 and TRBJ2-3, with 10 bases aligning to TRBD2. Germline V gene data show CDR1 as MNHEY and CDR2 as SVGEGT. This CDR3 comprises 17 residues. V trimming: 1 base; J trimming: 4 bases; junction bases outside the gene matches: 8. In DNA form, the CDR3 reads TGTGCCAGCAGTTACTTGAGTAGCGGGAGGAGGTCAGATACGCAGTATTTT. As protein: CASSYLSSGRRSDTQYF.

The chain carries TRBV6-4 and TRBJ2-2; D is perhaps TRBD2 (6 bases). Trimming stripped 4 bases from V and 5 bases from J, with 11 bases between. The CDR3 length is 14 residues. Per germline, CDR1 MRHNA and CDR2 SNTAGT. CDR3 in DNA: TGTGCCAGCAGTGCAAGGGGAGGTACCGGGGAGCTGTTTTTT. Translated: CASSARGGTGELFF.